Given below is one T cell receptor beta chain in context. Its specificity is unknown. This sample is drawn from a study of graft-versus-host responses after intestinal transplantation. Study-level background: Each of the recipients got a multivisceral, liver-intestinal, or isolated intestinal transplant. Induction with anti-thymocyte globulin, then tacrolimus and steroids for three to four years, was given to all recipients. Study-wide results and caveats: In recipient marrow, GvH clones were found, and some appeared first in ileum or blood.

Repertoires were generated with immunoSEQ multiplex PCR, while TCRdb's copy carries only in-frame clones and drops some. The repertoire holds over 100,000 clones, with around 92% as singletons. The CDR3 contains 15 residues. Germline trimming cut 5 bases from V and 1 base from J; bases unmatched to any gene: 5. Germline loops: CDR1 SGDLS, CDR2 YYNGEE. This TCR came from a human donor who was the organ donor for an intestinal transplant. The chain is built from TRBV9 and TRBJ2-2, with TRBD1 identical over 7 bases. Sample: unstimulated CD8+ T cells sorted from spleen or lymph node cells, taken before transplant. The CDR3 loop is CASRQGPLNTGELFF. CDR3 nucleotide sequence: TGTGCCAGCAGACAGGGGCCCTTGAACACCGGGGAGCTGTTTTTT.